The present entry profiles one TCR beta chain with its context. The antigen is undetermined. The junction had 9 bases not matched to a gene; V was cut back by 7 bases and J by 0 bases. This CDR3 contains 16 residues. Germline CDR1 LNHDA, CDR2 SQIVND (reference sequence). The sample comes from a study of T cell responses to AZD1222 COVID-19 vaccine. Study-wide results and caveats: The study identified only 6 or 7 AZD1222 recipients as seropositive at baseline. Repertoires were sampled only after the peak T cell response. Vaccination with two AZD1222 doses was followed by a rise in Spike-specific TCR breadth and depth.

Analysis merged second doses at about 4 or about 12 weeks. The table came from immunoSEQ multiplex PCR; TCRdb's copy has only in-frame clones and leaves some out. The data hold some 150,000 clones, with about 92% observed a single time. This rearrangement joins TRBV19 to TRBJ1-5; 7 bases match TRBD1. This receptor was identified in an adult who received the AZD1222 COVID-19 vaccine. Sequencing used peripheral blood, obtained 28 days after the second AZD1222 dose. CDR3 DNA: TGTGCCAGTACCGTCCGGACAGGTAATAGCAATCAGCCCCAGCATTTT. Translated, it gives CASTVRTGNSNQPQHF.